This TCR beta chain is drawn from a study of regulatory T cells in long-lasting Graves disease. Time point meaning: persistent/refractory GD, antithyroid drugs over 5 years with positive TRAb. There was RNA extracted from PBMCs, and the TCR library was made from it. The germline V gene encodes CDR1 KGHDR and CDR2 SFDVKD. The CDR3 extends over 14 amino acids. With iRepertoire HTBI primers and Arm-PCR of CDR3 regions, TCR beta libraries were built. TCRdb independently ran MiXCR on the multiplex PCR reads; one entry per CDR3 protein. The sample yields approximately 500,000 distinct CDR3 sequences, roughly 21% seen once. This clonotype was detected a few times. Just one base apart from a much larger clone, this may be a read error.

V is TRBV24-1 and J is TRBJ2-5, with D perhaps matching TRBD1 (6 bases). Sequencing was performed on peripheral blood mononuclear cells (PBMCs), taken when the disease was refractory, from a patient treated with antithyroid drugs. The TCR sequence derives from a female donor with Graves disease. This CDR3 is CATESDTGLETQCF. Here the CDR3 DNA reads TGTGCCACAGAGTCGGACACAGGGTTGGAGACCCAGTGCTTC.